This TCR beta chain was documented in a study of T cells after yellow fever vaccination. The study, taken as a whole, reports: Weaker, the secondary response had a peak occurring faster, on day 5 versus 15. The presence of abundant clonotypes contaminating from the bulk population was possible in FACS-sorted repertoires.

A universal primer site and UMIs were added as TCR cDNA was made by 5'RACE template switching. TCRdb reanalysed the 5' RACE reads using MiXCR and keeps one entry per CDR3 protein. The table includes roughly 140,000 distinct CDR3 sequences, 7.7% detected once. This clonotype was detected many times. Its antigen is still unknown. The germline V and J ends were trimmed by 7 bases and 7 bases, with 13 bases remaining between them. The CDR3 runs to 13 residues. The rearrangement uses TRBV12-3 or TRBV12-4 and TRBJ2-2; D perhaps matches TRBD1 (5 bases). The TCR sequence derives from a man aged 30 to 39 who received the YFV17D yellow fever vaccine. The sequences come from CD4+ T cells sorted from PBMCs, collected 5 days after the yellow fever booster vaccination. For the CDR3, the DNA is TGTGCCAGCACCCGACAGACCGACGGGGAGCTGTTTTTT. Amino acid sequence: CASTRQTDGELFF.